Below are 22 T cell receptor beta chains sequenced from a single sample in a study of regulatory T cells in long-lasting Graves disease. Arm-PCR with iRepertoire HTBI primers amplified the CDR3 regions for these TCR beta libraries. TCRdb re-called the multiplex PCR reads with MiXCR, one entry per CDR3 protein. The sample contains some 340,000 distinct CDR3 sequences, 23% of which appear only once. Regarding time point: persistent/refractory GD, antithyroid drugs over 5 years with positive TRAb. After RNA was extracted from PBMCs, the TCR library was made from it. The sample consisted of peripheral blood mononuclear cells (PBMCs), taken when the disease was refractory, from a patient treated with antithyroid drugs. Source of these receptors: a woman between 35 and 50 years old with Graves disease.

The V and J genes are TRBV29-1 and TRBJ2-7; perhaps TRBD2 as D (5 bases). CDR1 and CDR2 (germline): SQVTM, ANQGSEA. The length of the CDR3 is 13 residues. V was clipped by 6 bases and J by 0 bases, with 12 bases between them. CDR3 nucleotides: TGCAGCGTCTATCTCCGGGGCTCCTACGAGCAGTACTTC. Amino acid sequence: CSVYLRGSYEQYF.

Remarks on this clonotype: Being one base from a much bigger clone, this may be a read error. The rearrangement uses TRBV7-9 and TRBJ2-4; the D is unclear. The CDR3 runs to 16 residues. CDR1 and CDR2 from the germline V gene are SEHNR and FQNEAQ (reference sequence). The CDR3 bases are TGTGCCAGCAGCTTAAGCGCTTCGGGCGTAACAAACACTCAGTACTTC. Its protein product is CASSLSASGVTNTQYF.

This clonotype was found a few times. This chain connects TRBV5-1 to TRBJ2-5, with 10 bases fitting TRBD2. This CDR3 is 17 amino acids long. Trimming at V came to 3 bases and at J to 2 bases, leaving 10 bases not matched to a gene. In germline, CDR1 is SGHRS, CDR2 YFSETQ. CDR3 region: CASSYQSLAGGQETQYF. The DNA for the CDR3 is TGCGCCAGCAGCTACCAATCCTTAGCGGGAGGACAAGAGACCCAGTACTTC.

This clonotype appeared a few times. V is TRBV20-1 and J is TRBJ2-5; D call uncertain. The CDR3 is 12 amino acids. Deletions cut 4 bases from V and 2 bases from J, with 8 bases between. Germline assignment: CDR1 DFQATT and CDR2 SNEGSKA (reference sequence). The CDR3: CSAITAQETQYF. The DNA of the CDR3 is TGCAGTGCTATTACAGCTCAAGAGACCCAGTACTTC.

The genes are TRBV19 and TRBJ2-7; D is unclear. The V gene's germline CDR1 is LNHDA and CDR2 SQIVND (reference sequence). Trimming removed 3 bases at V and 1 base at J, with 7 bases between. The CDR3 is 13 residues long. The CDR3 loop reads CASSIKESYEQYF. CDR3 DNA sequence: TGTGCCAGTAGTATTAAAGAGTCCTACGAGCAGTACTTC.

This chain links TRBV11-2 with TRBJ2-1; the D is unclear. The CDR3 sequence is 16 residues long. The germline V and J ends were trimmed by 4 bases and 2 bases, with 15 bases remaining between them. CDR1 is SGHAT, CDR2 FQNNGV, per germline. The CDR3 loop reads CASSSLGRKPYNEQFF. CDR3 in DNA: TGTGCCAGCAGCTCTCTAGGACGGAAGCCCTACAATGAGCAGTTCTTC. Based on the CDR3 plus reference TRBV11-2 and TRBJ2-1, the full variable domain is EAGVAQSPRYKIIEKRQSVAFWCNPISGHATLYWYQQILGQGPKLLIQFQNNGVVDDSQLPKDRFSAERLKGVDSTLKIQPAKLEDSAVYLCASSSLGRKPYNEQFFGPGTRLTVL.

There are a few counts of this clonotype. V is TRBV29-1 and J is TRBJ2-2; 12 bases map to TRBD2. The CDR3 extends over 16 amino acids. From germline, CDR1 is SQVTM and CDR2 ANQGSEA. With V trimmed by 4 bases and J by 7 bases, 10 bases remained unmatched. This CDR3 reads CSVGGRLAGAGGELFF. CDR3 sequence (DNA): TGCAGCGTTGGGGGGCGACTAGCGGGAGCGGGCGGGGAGCTGTTTTTT.

This clonotype was picked up a small number of times. This chain joins TRBV11-2 and TRBJ2-1; D is unresolved. Trimming cost V 0 bases and J 4 bases, with 10 bases left between them. Germline CDR1 reads SGHAT; CDR2 reads FQNNGV. This CDR3 spans 15 amino acids. This chain's CDR3 is CASSLEGLQYNEQFF. DNA of the CDR3: TGTGCCAGCAGCTTAGAAGGTCTTCAATACAATGAGCAGTTCTTC.

The chain combines TRBV20-1 with TRBJ1-4; D is uncertain. V lost 2 bases and J lost 8, with 15 bases in between. The germline V gene encodes CDR1 DFQATT and CDR2 SNEGSKA (reference sequence). CDR3 length equals 14 residues. CDR3 nucleotide sequence: TGCAGTGCTAGACCACATGCTCTGGGGGAAAAACTGTTTTTT. Residues: CSARPHALGEKLFF.

This clonotype was seen many times. This chain's CDR3 is CASVGNEKLFF. The CDR3 bases are TGTGCCAGCGTGGGAAATGAAAAACTGTTTTTT. This chain uses TRBV28 with TRBJ1-4, with D uncertain. This CDR3 spans 11 amino acids. The germline gives CDR1 MDHEN, CDR2 SYDVKM. V lost 8 bases and J lost 5, with 6 bases in between.

In this sample, this clonotype turned up a few times. The J gene is TRBJ1-1, the V gene TRBV19; a possible D gene is TRBD1 (6 bases). Germline V CDR1 and CDR2: LNHDA, SQIVND (reference sequence). V lost 1 base to trimming and J lost 7 bases, with 10 bases between them. This CDR3 contains 13 residues. CDR3: CASSIASTGEAFF. The CDR3 DNA is TGTGCCAGTAGTATAGCGTCGACAGGTGAAGCTTTCTTT.

The chain joins TRBV28 to TRBJ2-5, with no clear D. The length of the CDR3 is 14 residues. Per the germline V gene, CDR1 is MDHEN and CDR2 is SYDVKM. V was shortened by 5 bases and J by 7 bases, with 17 bases between the two germline ends. The CDR3: CASSPPLDPGTQYF. CDR3 in DNA: TGTGCCAGCAGTCCCCCTTTAGATCCCGGGACCCAGTACTTC.

The chain couples TRBV7-6 to TRBJ2-6, with a weak D call TRBD1 (6 bases). Trimming stripped 5 bases from V and 4 bases from J, with 12 bases between. The germline gives CDR1 SGHVS, CDR2 FNYEAQ. This CDR3 has 15 amino acids. The CDR3 protein is CASSSRGIGANVLTF. The CDR3 DNA sequence: TGTGCCAGCAGCAGTAGGGGGATAGGGGCCAACGTCCTGACTTTC.

This clonotype was counted many times. One junction end does not reproduce the germline sequence, and a read error may be involved. The chain recombines TRBV2 with TRBJ2-7; D remains unclear. Germline V gene sequence: CDR1 SNHLY, CDR2 FYNNEI. The CDR3 has 14 residues. CDR3 in DNA: TGTGCCAGCAGTGGGGGTGTCAGTATAGGCGAGCAGTATTTC. Protein sequence: CASSGGVSIGEQYF.

The J gene is TRBJ2-1, the V gene TRBV12-3 or TRBV12-4, with TRBD2 as a possible D gene (6 bases). Trimming pared 5 bases from V and 0 bases from J, leaving 11 bases between. The CDR3 runs to 15 residues. CDR3: CASSEGRGSYNEQFF. The DNA of the CDR3 is TGTGCCAGCAGTGAAGGGCGGGGCTCCTACAATGAGCAGTTCTTC.

This chain connects TRBV19 to TRBJ2-7; D is possibly TRBD2 (5 bases). This CDR3 is built from 14 residues. Trimming cost V 7 bases and J 2 bases, with 15 bases left between them. CDR1 and CDR2 (germline): LNHDA, SQIVND (reference sequence). As DNA, the CDR3 is TGTGCCAGTACCGGCCGGGAAGAGCCCTACGAGCAGTACTTC. Translating it yields CASTGREEPYEQYF. The variable domain in full, completed from reference TRBV19 and TRBJ2-7, reads DGGITQSPKYLFRKEGQNVTLSCEQNLNHDAMYWYRQDPGQGLRLIYYSQIVNDFQKGDIAEGYSVSREKKESFPLTVTSAQKNPTAFYLCASTGREEPYEQYFGPGTRLTVT.

Concerning this clonotype itself: One junction end disagrees with the germline gene, perhaps due to a read error. The chain employs TRBV7-9 and TRBJ2-4, with D maybe TRBD2 (6 bases). This CDR3 contains 17 residues. Looked up from germline, CDR1 is SEHNR and CDR2 is FQNEAQ (reference sequence). CDR3 DNA: TGTGCCAGCAGCCGCACCCCGGGCCTACTAGCCAAAAACATTCAGTGCTTC. Amino acid sequence: CASSRTPGLLAKNIQCF.

This clonotype was seen at least ten times. The chain couples TRBV29-1 to TRBJ1-6; the D is unclear. Trimming stripped 4 bases from V and 3 bases from J, with 7 bases between. The CDR3 extends over 13 amino acids. Germline CDR1 SQVTM, CDR2 ANQGSEA. CDR3 amino acids: CSVAASYNSPLHF. In DNA form, the CDR3 reads TGCAGCGTTGCCGCCAGCTATAATTCACCCCTCCACTTT.

Ten or more counts support this clonotype. For the CDR3, the DNA is TGTGCCAGCAGTTCCAACGGACAGGGTCTGTTCCAGTACTTC. The encoded protein is CASSSNGQGLFQYF. The rearrangement uses TRBV6-5 and TRBJ2-7, with TRBD1 identical over 8 bases. CDR3 size: 14 residues. Germline values: CDR1 MNHEY, CDR2 SVGAGI. V trimming: 4 bases; J trimming: 10 bases; junction bases outside the gene matches: 12.

This clonotype was detected only a few times. The genes are TRBV5-1 and TRBJ1-1; TRBD1 is a possible D gene (5 bases). There are 18 residues in the CDR3. V was pared by 4 bases and J by 6 bases, with 28 bases between. Germline values: CDR1 SGHRS, CDR2 YFSETQ. The CDR3 DNA follows: TGCGCCAGCAGCCTTCCGGCAACCCCCCGGGCAGGGCGGCCTGAAGCTTTCTTT. Amino acid sequence: CASSLPATPRAGRPEAFF.

This clonotype has a count of ten or more. J is TRBJ1-3 and V is TRBV28; D is unresolved. Germline V CDR1 and CDR2: MDHEN, SYDVKM. V was trimmed by 7 bases and J by 4 bases, leaving 14 bases between them. The CDR3 is 14 amino acids. CDR3 sequence reads: CASIGPAKGNTIYF. CDR3 DNA sequence: TGTGCCAGCATTGGCCCGGCGAAAGGAAACACCATATATTTT.

This clonotype was recorded many times. The DNA for the CDR3 is TGTGCCAGCAGTTACAACAGGGGTGGTGATACGCAGTATTTT. It yields the protein CASSYNRGGDTQYF. The V and J genes are TRBV6-5 and TRBJ2-3; TRBD1 matches 7 bases. V shed 2 bases, J shed 6 bases, and the junction held 5 bases outside the gene matches. This CDR3 spans 14 amino acids. CDR1 is MNHEY, CDR2 SVGAGI, per germline.